This T cell receptor beta chain is drawn from a study of cytomegalovirus exposure and HLA in healthy donors. V was pared by 8 bases and J by 6 bases, with 10 bases between. This CDR3 comprises 11 residues. Germline V CDR1 and CDR2: MNHEY, SVGAGI. As concerns this clone: Its antigen is unidentified.

The method was immunoSEQ multiplex PCR; TCRdb's version includes in-frame clones alone and lacks a portion of them. Of some 180,000 clones listed, roughly nine tenths are singletons. Study-wide results and limits: That first-cohort TCR clusters tended to co-occur in the 95 to 150 validation repertoires was found in a later analysis.

This TCR was sampled from a man aged 30 to 39 in good health and CMV-seropositive. The rearrangement links TRBV6-5 to TRBJ1-1, with unresolved D. The specimen sequenced was PBMCs. CDR3 coding DNA: TGTGCCAGCCTCGGGCCATCTGAAGCTTTCTTT. This sequence encodes CASLGPSEAFF.